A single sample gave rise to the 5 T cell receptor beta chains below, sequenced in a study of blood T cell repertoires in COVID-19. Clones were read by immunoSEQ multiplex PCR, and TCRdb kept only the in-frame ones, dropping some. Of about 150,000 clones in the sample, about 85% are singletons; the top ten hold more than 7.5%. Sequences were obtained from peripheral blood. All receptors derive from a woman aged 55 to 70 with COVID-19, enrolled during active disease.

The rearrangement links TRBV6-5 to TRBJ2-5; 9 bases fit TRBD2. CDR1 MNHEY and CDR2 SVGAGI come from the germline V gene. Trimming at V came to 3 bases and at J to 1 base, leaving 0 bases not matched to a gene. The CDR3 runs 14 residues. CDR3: CASSYSGGQETQYF. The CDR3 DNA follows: TGTGCCAGCAGTTATAGCGGGGGCCAAGAGACCCAGTACTTC.

The DNA of the CDR3 is TGTGCCAGCTCACGACAGGGAGACACCATATATTTT. Its protein is CASSRQGDTIYF. The rearrangement uses TRBV18 and TRBJ1-3; 7 bases agree with TRBD1. Germline V gives CDR1 KGHSH, CDR2 LQKENI. The V and J ends lost 4 bases and 8 bases, in that order; junction bases with no gene match: 2. The CDR3 is 12 residues long.

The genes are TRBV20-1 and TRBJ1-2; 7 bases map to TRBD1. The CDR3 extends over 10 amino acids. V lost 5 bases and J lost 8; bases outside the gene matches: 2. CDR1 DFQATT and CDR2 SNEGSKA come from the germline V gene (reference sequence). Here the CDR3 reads CSAYRGGYTF. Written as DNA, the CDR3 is TGCAGTGCTTACAGGGGCGGCTACACCTTC.

The CDR3 sequence: CASAEAGGNYGYTF. The CDR3 region has the DNA TGTGCCAGCGCGGAGGCAGGGGGAAACTATGGCTACACCTTC. The V gene is TRBV6-5, the J gene TRBJ1-2, with TRBD1 matching over 7 bases. The V segment lost 8 bases and the J segment 2 bases; nucleotides outside the gene matches: 8. The CDR3 length is 14 residues. The germline gives CDR1 MNHEY, CDR2 SVGAGI.

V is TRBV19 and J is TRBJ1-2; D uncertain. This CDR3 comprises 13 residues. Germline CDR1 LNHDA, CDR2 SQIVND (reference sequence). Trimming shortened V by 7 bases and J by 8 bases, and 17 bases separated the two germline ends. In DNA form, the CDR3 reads TGTGCCAGTACTCTCCGGTCCCCCGTAGGCTACACCTTC. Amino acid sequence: CASTLRSPVGYTF.